This entry concerns a single T cell receptor (beta chain). Its antigen is still unknown. The sample originates from a study of cytomegalovirus exposure and HLA in healthy donors. CDR1 is SEHNR, CDR2 FQNEAQ, per germline (reference sequence). With 5 bases clipped from V and 0 bases from J, the junction kept 9 bases outside the gene matches. The CDR3 consists of 16 residues. Overall study findings and caveats: According to a later analysis, most TCR beta chains associated with CMV appeared HLA-restricted.

Use of 60 Vbeta and 13 Jbeta primers characterized the PCR. This table comes from immunoSEQ multiplex PCR, and its TCRdb copy is limited to in-frame clones, with some not included. This table holds 95,000 to 130,000 clones, roughly 70% found once. The material sequenced was PBMCs. The chain recombines TRBV7-9 with TRBJ1-1; 7 bases are shared with TRBD1. The source is a young woman in good health and CMV-seronegative. The CDR3 DNA is TGTGCCAGCAGCATGCCACAGGGGTCCATGAACACTGAAGCTTTCTTT. Translated: CASSMPQGSMNTEAFF.